The 2 T cell receptor beta chains below were found in one sample sequenced in a study of blood T cell repertoires in COVID-19 (TCRdb year 2020). Receptors were amplified or captured by the immunoSEQ multiplex PCR assay. TCRdb provides this immuneACCESS table in a form limited to in-frame rearrangements. Some clones are lacking; in checked studies, under half of them reflect an unresolved V gene, and why the rest are absent is not known. Counted in this sample were 400,000 to 550,000 clones; around 89% of them appeared once. Of the sample, over 4% falls within the top ten clones. Sequencing was carried out using peripheral blood. All receptors derive from a woman in her thirties with acute or convalescent COVID-19.

V is TRBV2 and J is TRBJ2-3, with 8 bases that match TRBD2. Germline V gives CDR1 SNHLY, CDR2 FYNNEI. This CDR3 spans 16 amino acids. Unmatched junction bases numbered 6, after V lost 1 base and J lost 3 bases. CDR3 residues: CASSEEVAGGTDTQYF. The CDR3 DNA reads TGTGCCAGCAGTGAAGAGGTTGCGGGGGGTACAGATACGCAGTATTTT.

The chain recombines TRBV18 with TRBJ2-5; 10 bases align to TRBD2. The CDR3 extends over 17 amino acids. Germline V lookup: CDR1 KGHSH, CDR2 LQKENI. The junction had 8 bases not matched to a gene; V was cut back by 3 bases and J by 1 base. CDR3 in DNA: TGTGCCAGCTCACCGGTTCCCTTAGCGGGGGGCCAAGAGACCCAGTACTTC. Translated: CASSPVPLAGGQETQYF.